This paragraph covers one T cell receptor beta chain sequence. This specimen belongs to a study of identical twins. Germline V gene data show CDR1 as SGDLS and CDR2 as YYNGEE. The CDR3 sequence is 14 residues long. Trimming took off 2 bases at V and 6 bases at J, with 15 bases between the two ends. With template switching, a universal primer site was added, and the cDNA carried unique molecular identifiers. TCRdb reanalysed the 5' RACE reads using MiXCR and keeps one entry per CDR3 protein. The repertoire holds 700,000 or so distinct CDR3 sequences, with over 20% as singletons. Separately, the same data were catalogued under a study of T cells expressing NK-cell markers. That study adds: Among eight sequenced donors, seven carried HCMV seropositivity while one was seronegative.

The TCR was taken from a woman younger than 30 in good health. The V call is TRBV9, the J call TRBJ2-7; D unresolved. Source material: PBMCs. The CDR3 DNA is TGTGCCAGCAGCGTTTCCCACCGGTTGAGCGAGCAGTACTTC. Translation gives CASSVSHRLSEQYF.